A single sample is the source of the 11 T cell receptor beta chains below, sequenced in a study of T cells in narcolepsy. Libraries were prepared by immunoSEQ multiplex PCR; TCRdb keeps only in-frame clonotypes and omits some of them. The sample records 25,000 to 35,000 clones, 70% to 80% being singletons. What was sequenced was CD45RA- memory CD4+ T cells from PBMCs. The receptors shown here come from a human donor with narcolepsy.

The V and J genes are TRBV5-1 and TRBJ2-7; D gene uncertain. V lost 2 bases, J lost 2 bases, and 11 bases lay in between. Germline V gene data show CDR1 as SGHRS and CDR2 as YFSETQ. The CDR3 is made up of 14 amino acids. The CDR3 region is CASSFAAVTYEQYF. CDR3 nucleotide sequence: TGCGCCAGCAGCTTTGCGGCAGTAACCTACGAGCAGTACTTC.

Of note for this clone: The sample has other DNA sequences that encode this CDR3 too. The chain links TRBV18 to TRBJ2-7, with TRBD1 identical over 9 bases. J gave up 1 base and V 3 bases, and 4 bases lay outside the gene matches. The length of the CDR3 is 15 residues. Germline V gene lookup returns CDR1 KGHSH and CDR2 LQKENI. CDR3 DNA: TGTGCCAGCTCACCGGGACAGGGAGGGTCCTACGAGCAGTACTTC. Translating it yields CASSPGQGGSYEQYF.

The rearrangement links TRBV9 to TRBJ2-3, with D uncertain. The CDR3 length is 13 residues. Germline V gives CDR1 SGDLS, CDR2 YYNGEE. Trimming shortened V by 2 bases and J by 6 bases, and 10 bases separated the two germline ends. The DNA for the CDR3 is TGTGCCAGCAGCGTCTCGGACGGGGATACGCAGTATTTT. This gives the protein CASSVSDGDTQYF.

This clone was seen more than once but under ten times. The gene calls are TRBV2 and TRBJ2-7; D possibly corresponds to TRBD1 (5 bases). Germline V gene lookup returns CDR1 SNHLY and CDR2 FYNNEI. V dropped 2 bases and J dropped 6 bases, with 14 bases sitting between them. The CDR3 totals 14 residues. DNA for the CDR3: TGTGCCAGCAGTGAACAGGGCCCCTCCGGCGAGCAGTACTTC. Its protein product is CASSEQGPSGEQYF.

The DNA for the CDR3 is TGTGCCAGCAGCCTGGGGGGGATGATCTACGAGCAGTACTTC. It is translated as CASSLGGMIYEQYF. The chain links TRBV5-4 to TRBJ2-7; 7 bases match TRBD2. The germline gives CDR1 SGHNT, CDR2 YYREEE (reference sequence). Trimming at V came to 4 bases and at J to 3 bases, leaving 7 bases not matched to a gene. CDR3 length: 14 residues.

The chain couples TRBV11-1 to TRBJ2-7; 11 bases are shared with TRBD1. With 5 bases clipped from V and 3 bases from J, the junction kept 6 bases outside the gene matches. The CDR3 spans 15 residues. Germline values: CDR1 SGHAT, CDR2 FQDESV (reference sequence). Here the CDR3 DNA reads TGTGCCAGCAGCAGAACGGACAGGGGGCACTACGAGCAGTACTTC. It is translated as CASSRTDRGHYEQYF.

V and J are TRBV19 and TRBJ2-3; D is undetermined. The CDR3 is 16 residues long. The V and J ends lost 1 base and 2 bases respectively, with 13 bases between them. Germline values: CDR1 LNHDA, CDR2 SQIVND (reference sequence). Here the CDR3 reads CASSIGPYTPTDTQYF. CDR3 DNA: TGTGCCAGTAGTATAGGACCCTACACCCCCACAGATACGCAGTATTTT.

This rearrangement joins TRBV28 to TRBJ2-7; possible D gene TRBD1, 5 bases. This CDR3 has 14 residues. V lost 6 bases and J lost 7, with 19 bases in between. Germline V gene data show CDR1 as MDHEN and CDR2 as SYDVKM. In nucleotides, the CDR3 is TGTGCCAGCAGCCCCCAGGGCCGCTTTTCTGAGCAGTACTTC. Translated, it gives CASSPQGRFSEQYF.

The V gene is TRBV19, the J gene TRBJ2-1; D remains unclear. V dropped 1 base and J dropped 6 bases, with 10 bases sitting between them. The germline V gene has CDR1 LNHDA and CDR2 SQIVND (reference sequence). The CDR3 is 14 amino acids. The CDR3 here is CASSIAVGTNEQFF. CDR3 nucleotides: TGTGCCAGTAGTATAGCAGTAGGCACCAATGAGCAGTTCTTC.

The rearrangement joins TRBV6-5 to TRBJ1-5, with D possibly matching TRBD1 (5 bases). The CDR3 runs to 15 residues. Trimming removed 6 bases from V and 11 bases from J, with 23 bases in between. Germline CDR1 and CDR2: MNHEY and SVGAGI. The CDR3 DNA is TGTGCCAGCAGCGGTGGGGGAGGACTTCCAGGGTCCCAGCATTTT. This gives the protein CASSGGGGLPGSQHF.

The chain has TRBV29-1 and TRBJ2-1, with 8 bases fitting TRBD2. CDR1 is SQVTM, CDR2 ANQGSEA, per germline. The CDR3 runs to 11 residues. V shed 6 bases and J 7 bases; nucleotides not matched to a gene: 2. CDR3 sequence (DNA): TGCAGCGTCCGCGGGGGGAATGAGCAGTTCTTC. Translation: CSVRGGNEQFF.